This entry lists 7 T cell receptor beta chains sequenced from one sample in a study of T cells in Graves' hyperthyroidism and ophthalmopathy. Amplification of TCR beta CDR3 regions used RNA as the template. TCR CDR3 regions were first amplified by RT-PCR with HTBI primers. TCRdb re-derived calls from the multiplex PCR reads in MiXCR, one entry per CDR3 protein. This table has about 680,000 distinct CDR3 sequences, over 35% appearing once. Material for sequencing was blood. These receptors were obtained from a woman aged 40 to 49 with Graves' hyperthyroidism.

On this clonotype itself: This may come from a read error, since a much larger clone is one base off. The rearrangement uses TRBV5-6 and TRBJ1-6; 7 positions match TRBD1. From germline, CDR1 is SGHDT and CDR2 YYEEEE. V shed 5 bases, J shed 11 bases, and the junction held 10 bases outside the gene matches. The CDR3 is made up of 14 amino acids. The CDR3 sequence: CASSYGQVWPPLHF. The CDR3 DNA reads as TGTGCCAGCAGTTACGGACAGGTTTGGCCACCCCTCCACTTT. The variable domain in full, with the rest retrieved from reference TRBV5-6 and TRBJ1-6, is DAGVTQSPTHLIKTRGQQVTLRCSPKSGHDTVSWYQQALGQGPQFIFQYYEEEERQRGNFPDRFSGHQFPNYSSELNVNALLLGDSALYLCASSYGQVWPPLHFGNGTRLTVT.

For the CDR3, the DNA is TGTGCCAGCAGTTTAAGGGGGGCGCTGAGCTATGGCTACACCTTC. Translation: CASSLRGALSYGYTF. The chain links TRBV12-3 or TRBV12-4 to TRBJ1-2; perhaps TRBD1 as D (6 bases). V gave up 2 bases and J gave up 4 bases, with 14 bases separating them. The CDR3 covers 15 residues.

This clonotype was detected a few times. This rearrangement joins TRBV6-5 to TRBJ1-2; D gene unclear. The V and J ends lost 2 bases and 3 bases respectively, with 10 bases between them. Germline-derived CDR1 and CDR2 are MNHEY and SVGAGI. The CDR3 contains 14 residues. The CDR3 loop reads CASSYRVYDYGYTF. In nucleotides, the CDR3 is TGTGCCAGCAGTTACAGGGTCTACGACTATGGCTACACCTTC.

This clonotype has just a few counts. The genes are TRBV20-1 and TRBJ2-7, with 11 bases identical to TRBD1. The trim removed 3 bases at V and 6 bases at J, leaving 4 bases unmatched. CDR1 is DFQATT, CDR2 SNEGSKA, per germline (reference sequence). The CDR3 spans 13 residues. The CDR3: CSARGTGGREQYF. The CDR3 DNA sequence: TGCAGTGCTAGGGGGACAGGGGGTCGCGAGCAGTACTTC.

This clonotype was counted only a few times. This sequence joins TRBV5-6 and TRBJ1-1, with no clear D. The V end was cut by 4 bases, the J end by 1 base, with 8 bases between. The CDR3 sequence is 13 residues long. The V gene's germline CDR1 is SGHDT and CDR2 YYEEEE. The CDR3 sequence: CASSHRPNTEAFF. As DNA, the CDR3 is TGTGCCAGCAGCCACCGGCCGAACACTGAAGCTTTCTTT.

This clonotype has more than one count but fewer than ten. This rearrangement joins TRBV20-1 to TRBJ2-3; TRBD2 agrees at 11 bases. The germline V gene encodes CDR1 DFQATT and CDR2 SNEGSKA (reference sequence). The CDR3 runs 16 residues. Trimming at V came to 5 bases and at J to 4 bases, leaving 11 bases not matched to a gene. The CDR3 nucleotides read TGCAGTGCTCGAATTCCACTAGCGGGGGTATCAGATACGCAGTATTTT. It codes for CSARIPLAGVSDTQYF.

This clonotype has a handful of counts. The chain recombines TRBV12-3 or TRBV12-4 with TRBJ2-3, with D uncertain. The ends were cut back, 6 bases at V and 0 bases at J, with 7 bases in the middle. CDR3 length: 13 amino acids. CDR3 coding DNA: TGTGCCAGCAGGGGTGGAAGCACAGATACGCAGTATTTT. Its protein product is CASRGGSTDTQYF.